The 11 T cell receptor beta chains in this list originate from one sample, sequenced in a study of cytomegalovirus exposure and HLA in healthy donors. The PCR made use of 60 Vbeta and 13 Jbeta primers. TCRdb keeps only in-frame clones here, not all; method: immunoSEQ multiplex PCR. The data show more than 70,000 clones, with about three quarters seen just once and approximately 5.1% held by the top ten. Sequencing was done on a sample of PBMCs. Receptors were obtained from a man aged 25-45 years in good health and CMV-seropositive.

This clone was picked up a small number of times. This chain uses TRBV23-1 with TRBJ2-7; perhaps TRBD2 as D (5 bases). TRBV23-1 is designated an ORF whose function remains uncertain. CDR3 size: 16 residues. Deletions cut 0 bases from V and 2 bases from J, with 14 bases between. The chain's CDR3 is CASSQSERHYTYEQYV. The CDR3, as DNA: TGCGCCAGCAGTCAATCGGAGCGGCATTATACCTACGAGCAGTACGTC.

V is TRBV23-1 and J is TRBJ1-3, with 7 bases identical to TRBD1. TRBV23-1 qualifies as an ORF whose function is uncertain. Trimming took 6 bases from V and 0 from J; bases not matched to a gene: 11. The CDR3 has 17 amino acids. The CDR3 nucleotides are TGCGCCAGCAGGGCCTTGACAGGGCAACCCTCTGGAAACACCATATATTTT. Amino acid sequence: CASRALTGQPSGNTIYF.

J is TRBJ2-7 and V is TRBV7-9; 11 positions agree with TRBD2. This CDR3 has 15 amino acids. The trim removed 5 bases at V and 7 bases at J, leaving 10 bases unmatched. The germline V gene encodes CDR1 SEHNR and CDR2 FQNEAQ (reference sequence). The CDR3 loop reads CASSTRLAGREEQYF. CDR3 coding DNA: TGTGCCAGCAGCACCCGACTAGCGGGAAGGGAGGAGCAGTACTTC.

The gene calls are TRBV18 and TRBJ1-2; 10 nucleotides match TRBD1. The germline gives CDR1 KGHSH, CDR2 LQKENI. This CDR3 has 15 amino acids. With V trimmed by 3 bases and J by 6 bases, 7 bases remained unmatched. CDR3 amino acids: CASSPKTGTGDGYTF. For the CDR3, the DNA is TGTGCCAGCTCACCCAAAACCGGGACAGGGGATGGCTACACCTTC.

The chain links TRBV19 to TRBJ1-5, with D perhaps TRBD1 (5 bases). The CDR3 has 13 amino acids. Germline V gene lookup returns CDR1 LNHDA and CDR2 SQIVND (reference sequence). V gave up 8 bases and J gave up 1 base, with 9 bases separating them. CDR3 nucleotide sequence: TGTGCCAGTCAGGGTATGAGCAATCAGCCCCAGCATTTT. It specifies CASQGMSNQPQHF.

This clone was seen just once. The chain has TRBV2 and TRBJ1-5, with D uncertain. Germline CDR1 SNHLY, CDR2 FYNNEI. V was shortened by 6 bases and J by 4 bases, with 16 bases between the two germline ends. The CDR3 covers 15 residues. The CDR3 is CASRPSVQQNQPQHF. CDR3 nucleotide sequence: TGTGCCAGCAGGCCTAGCGTCCAGCAGAATCAGCCCCAGCATTTT.

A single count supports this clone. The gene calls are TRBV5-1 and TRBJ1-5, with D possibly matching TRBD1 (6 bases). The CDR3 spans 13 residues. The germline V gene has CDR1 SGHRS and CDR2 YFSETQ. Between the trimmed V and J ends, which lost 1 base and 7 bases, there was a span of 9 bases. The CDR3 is CASSLQGRQPQHF. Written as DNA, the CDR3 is TGCGCCAGCAGCTTGCAGGGGCGGCAGCCCCAGCATTTT.

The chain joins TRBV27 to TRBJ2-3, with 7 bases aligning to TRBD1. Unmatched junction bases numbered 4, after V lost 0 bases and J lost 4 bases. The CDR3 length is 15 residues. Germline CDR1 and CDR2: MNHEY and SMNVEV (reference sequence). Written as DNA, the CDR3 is TGTGCCAGCAGTTTATCAGGGGGCGGCGCAGATACGCAGTATTTT. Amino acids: CASSLSGGGADTQYF.

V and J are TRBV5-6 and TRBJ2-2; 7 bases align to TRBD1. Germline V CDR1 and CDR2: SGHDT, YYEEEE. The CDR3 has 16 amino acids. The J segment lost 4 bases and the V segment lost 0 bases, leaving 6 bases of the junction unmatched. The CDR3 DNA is TGTGCCAGCAGCTTGGGGGACAGCTACTTCACCGGGGAGCTGTTTTTT. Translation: CASSLGDSYFTGELFF.

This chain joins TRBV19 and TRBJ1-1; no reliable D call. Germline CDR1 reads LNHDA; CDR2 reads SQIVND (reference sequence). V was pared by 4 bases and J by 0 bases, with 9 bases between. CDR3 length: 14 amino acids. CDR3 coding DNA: TGTGCCAGTAGTACCACGGGGATGAACACTGAAGCTTTCTTT. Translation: CASSTTGMNTEAFF.

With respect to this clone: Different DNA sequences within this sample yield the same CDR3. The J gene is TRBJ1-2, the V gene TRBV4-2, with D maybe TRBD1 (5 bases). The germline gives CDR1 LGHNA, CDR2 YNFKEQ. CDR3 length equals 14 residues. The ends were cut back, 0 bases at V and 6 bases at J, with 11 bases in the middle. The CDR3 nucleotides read TGTGCCAGCAGCCAAGACCAAGGGGCTGATGGCTACACCTTC. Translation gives CASSQDQGADGYTF.